The subject of this entry is one T cell receptor beta chain. The source of the sample is a study of control samples from healthy donors and cancer patients. This CDR3 region has 12 residues. Germline V CDR1 and CDR2: SNHLY, FYNNEI. Trimming removed 11 bases at V and 6 bases at J, with 14 bases between. Some clones are missing from TCRdb's copy, which holds only in-frame ones; the method was immunoSEQ multiplex PCR. The data hold about 120,000 clones, with 70% to 90% observed a single time. The TCR comes from a woman in her seventies in good health. The chain recombines TRBV2 with TRBJ1-5; D may be TRBD1 (5 bases). The specimen was blood. CDR3 bases: TGTGCCTCCTCGTCGGGGCGTCAGCCCCAGCATTTT. This translates into CASSSGRQPQHF.